These 32 T cell receptor beta chains were all obtained from the same sample, sequenced in a study of regulatory T cells in long-lasting Graves disease. Sequencing libraries for TCR beta were prepared with iRepertoire HTBI primers and Arm-PCR of CDR3 regions. TCRdb re-called the multiplex PCR reads with MiXCR, one entry per CDR3 protein. The repertoire consists of 310,000 or so distinct CDR3 sequences, with less than 20% occurring once and the leading ten covering roughly 29%. The time point is: persistent/refractory GD, antithyroid drugs over 5 years with positive TRAb. The TCR library was made from RNA extracted from PBMCs. Source: peripheral blood mononuclear cells (PBMCs), taken when the disease was refractory, from a patient treated with antithyroid drugs. These TCRs come from a female donor with Graves disease.

At least ten counts were recorded for this clonotype. This chain connects TRBV10-3 to TRBJ1-1; maybe TRBD1 (5 bases). The CDR3 runs 15 residues. The germline V gene has CDR1 ENHRY and CDR2 SYGVKD. Deletions cut 0 bases from V and 7 bases from J, with 15 bases between. CDR3 residues: CAISESGDRTHEAFF. CDR3 coding DNA: TGTGCCATCAGTGAGTCGGGAGACAGAACCCATGAAGCTTTCTTT.

This clonotype was counted at least ten times. The rearrangement links TRBV15 to TRBJ1-2; 9 nucleotides match TRBD1. The CDR3 runs to 14 residues. V lost 1 base to trimming and J lost 7 bases; unmatched junction nucleotides: 4. From germline, CDR1 is LNHNV and CDR2 YYDKDF (reference sequence). CDR3 sequence reads: CATSRGDRAIGYTF. The CDR3 DNA reads TGTGCCACCAGCAGAGGGGACAGGGCGATTGGCTACACCTTC. Looking up the rest from reference TRBV15 and TRBJ1-2 gives the full variable domain: DAMVIQNPRYQVTQFGKPVTLSCSQTLNHNVMYWYQQKSSQAPKLLFHYYDKDFNNEADTPDNFQSRRPNTSFCFLDIRSPGLGDTAMYLCATSRGDRAIGYTFGSGTRLTVV.

Many counts were recorded for this clonotype. The chain has TRBV12-3 or TRBV12-4 and TRBJ2-5, with D perhaps matching TRBD1 or TRBD2 (5 bases each). Trimming removed 5 bases from V and 3 bases from J, with 19 bases in between. The CDR3 covers 16 residues. The CDR3 is CASSLATGTPKETQYF. The CDR3 nucleotides read TGTGCCAGCAGTCTCGCTACCGGGACCCCGAAAGAGACCCAGTACTTC.

The sample holds one count of this clonotype. The rearrangement links TRBV6-1 to TRBJ1-4, with 9 bases that match TRBD1. The germline gives CDR1 MNHNS, CDR2 SASEGT. Unmatched junction bases numbered 11, after V lost 5 bases and J lost 4 bases. This CDR3 is built from 17 residues. CDR3 loop: CASSRDRELGGNEKLFF. For the CDR3, the DNA is TGTGCCAGCAGTAGGGACAGGGAGCTGGGGGGTAATGAAAAACTGTTTTTT.

This clonotype was observed at least ten times. The V and J genes are TRBV19 and TRBJ2-4; D possibly matches TRBD1 or TRBD2 (6 bases each). This CDR3 has 14 amino acids. The V gene's germline CDR1 is LNHDA and CDR2 SQIVND (reference sequence). V lost 5 bases and J lost 7, with 15 bases in between. As DNA, the CDR3 is TGTGCCAGTAGTCCGCAGGGGAGGTGGAACATTCAGTACTTC. Translating gives CASSPQGRWNIQYF.

V gene TRBV18 combines with J gene TRBJ1-1; perhaps TRBD1 as D (5 bases). Trimming shortened V by 0 bases and J by 7 bases, and 18 bases separated the two germline ends. The germline gives CDR1 KGHSH, CDR2 LQKENI. This CDR3 is built from 16 residues. This chain's CDR3 is CASSPPVRRDRVEAFF. In DNA, the CDR3 is TGTGCCAGCTCACCACCGGTCCGCCGGGACCGGGTTGAAGCTTTCTTT. The full variable domain, with the rest looked up from reference TRBV18 and TRBJ1-1, is NAGVMQNPRHLVRRRGQEARLRCSPMKGHSHVYWYRQLPEEGLKFMVYLQKENIIDESGMPKERFSAEFPKEGPSILRIQQVVRGDSAAYFCASSPPVRRDRVEAFFGQGTRLTVV.

The chain recombines TRBV2 with TRBJ1-2; TRBD1 agrees at 8 bases. CDR3 length: 15 amino acids. The germline V gene has CDR1 SNHLY and CDR2 FYNNEI. The J segment lost 0 bases and the V segment lost 5 bases, leaving 5 bases of the junction unmatched. The chain's CDR3 is CASSQGAGTNYGYTF. In DNA, the CDR3 is TGTGCCAGCAGTCAGGGGGCAGGGACTAACTATGGCTACACCTTC.

At least ten counts were recorded for this clonotype. The chain recombines TRBV12-3 or TRBV12-4 with TRBJ1-2; maybe TRBD1 (5 bases). The CDR3 has 14 residues. Trimming cost V 6 bases and J 7 bases, with 18 bases left between them. The CDR3 DNA sequence: TGTGCCAGCAGCCCCGTAGGGGCGGGACCTGGCTACACCTTC. This codes for CASSPVGAGPGYTF.

The sample holds many counts of this clonotype. The chain recombines TRBV11-2 with TRBJ1-5, with a possible D match to TRBD1 (6 bases). With 1 base removed from V and 2 bases from J, the gap between germline ends came to 9 bases. CDR1 is SGHAT, CDR2 FQNNGV, per germline. The CDR3 extends over 15 amino acids. CDR3 amino acids: CASSLGGLGNQPQHF. As DNA, the CDR3 is TGTGCCAGCAGCTTAGGGGGGCTGGGCAATCAGCCCCAGCATTTT.

The rearrangement joins TRBV5-1 to TRBJ2-7; 14 positions agree with TRBD2. V shed 1 base and J 5 bases; nucleotides not matched to a gene: 8. CDR1 and CDR2 from the germline V gene are SGHRS and YFSETQ. The CDR3 extends over 17 amino acids. CDR3 sequence: CASSLRSGTSGGHEQYF. CDR3 sequence (DNA): TGCGCCAGCAGCTTGCGGAGTGGGACTAGCGGGGGACACGAGCAGTACTTC.

This clonotype occurred a few times. This chain joins TRBV19 and TRBJ1-6, with TRBD1 matching 9 bases. V was pared by 5 bases and J by 8 bases, with 10 bases of the junction left unmatched. The CDR3 is 16 amino acids. The germline gives CDR1 LNHDA, CDR2 SQIVND (reference sequence). CDR3 region: CASSPGTGPRYSPLHF. As DNA, the CDR3 is TGTGCCAGTAGTCCTGGGACAGGGCCCCGCTATTCACCCCTCCACTTT.

This chain joins TRBV6-1 and TRBJ2-1, with 9 bases aligning to TRBD1. Germline-derived CDR1 and CDR2 are MNHNS and SASEGT. The CDR3 loop spans 17 amino acids. The J segment lost 3 bases and the V segment lost 6 bases, leaving 12 bases of the junction unmatched. CDR3 DNA: TGTGCCAGCAGCCACCGAGACAGGGGGGCTCTCTACAATGAGCAGTTCTTC. It specifies CASSHRDRGALYNEQFF.

This clonotype has more than one count but fewer than ten. The chain recombines TRBV7-2 with TRBJ2-5; no clear D gene. Germline CDR1 reads SGHTA; CDR2 reads FQGNSA. The CDR3 length is 17 residues. Trimming took off 4 bases at V and 4 bases at J, with 22 bases between the two ends. CDR3 sequence (DNA): TGTGCCAGCAGCTCCCCCTTGAAGGACCTGTGGGGAGAGACCCAGTACTTC. Translation: CASSSPLKDLWGETQYF.

J is TRBJ1-3 and V is TRBV27, with TRBD1 identical over 9 bases. The CDR3 contains 13 residues. Losses at the gene ends were 11 bases for V and 4 bases for J; bases not matched to a gene: 6. Germline V CDR1 and CDR2: MNHEY, SMNVEV (reference sequence). DNA for the CDR3: TGTGCCCGAAAGGGACAGGGAGGAAACACCATATATTTT. It is translated as CARKGQGGNTIYF.

This clonotype has at least ten counts. The J gene is TRBJ1-4, the V gene TRBV6-5; the D is unclear. This CDR3 spans 14 amino acids. V lost 4 bases, J lost 2 bases, and 8 bases lay in between. CDR1 and CDR2 (germline): MNHEY, SVGAGI. The CDR3 region is CASSSGRTNEKLFF. The CDR3 DNA is TGTGCCAGCAGTTCTGGGAGGACTAATGAAAAACTGTTTTTT.

As concerns this clonotype: This sequence may be a read error, since a much larger clone differs from it by one base. CDR3 residues: CASSPHRTPNSRSEAFF. In DNA form, the CDR3 reads TGTGCCAGCAGCCCCCACCGCACCCCGAACAGTCGATCTGAAGCTTTCTTT. The chain is built from TRBV7-2 and TRBJ1-1, with no clear D. Germline lookup yields CDR1 SGHTA and CDR2 FQGNSA. V lost 5 bases to trimming and J lost 6 bases, with 25 bases between them. The CDR3 runs to 17 residues. The full variable domain, in which reference TRBV7-2 and TRBJ1-1 provide the parts outside the CDR3, is GAGVSQSPSNKVTEKGKDVELRCDPISGHTALYWYRQSLGQGLEFLIYFQGNSAPDKSGLPSDRFSAERTGGSVSTLTIQRTQQEDSAVYLCASSPHRTPNSRSEAFFGQGTRLTVV.

The rearrangement links TRBV25-1 to TRBJ1-1, with 7 bases lining up with TRBD1. Per the germline V gene, CDR1 is MGHDK and CDR2 is SYGVNS. V lost 6 bases, J lost 8 bases, and 9 bases stayed unmatched. The CDR3 is 13 amino acids. The CDR3 DNA reads TGTGCCAGCAGCCTGGGACAGCTCTCCGAAGCTTTCTTT. Amino acid sequence: CASSLGQLSEAFF.

This clonotype has a handful of counts. V gene TRBV6-1 combines with J gene TRBJ2-2; maybe TRBD1 (6 bases). Germline values: CDR1 MNHNS, CDR2 SASEGT. Trimming stripped 5 bases from V and 9 bases from J, with 19 bases between. The CDR3 runs to 15 residues. The CDR3: CASSPLGASHRELFF. CDR3 nucleotides: TGTGCCAGCAGTCCCCTGGGGGCATCCCACCGGGAGCTGTTTTTT.

This clonotype was seen repeatedly, ten times or more. The chain has TRBV7-3 and TRBJ2-1; the D gene is possibly TRBD2 (6 bases). This CDR3 has 14 amino acids. Per the germline V gene, CDR1 is SGHTA and CDR2 is FQGTGA. Trimming took 0 bases from V and 8 from J, leaving 11 bases between them. CDR3 bases: TGTGCCAGCAGCTTAACAGGAGGGTTGGATGAGCAGTTCTTC. Encoded protein: CASSLTGGLDEQFF.

To note about this clonotype: A much larger clonotype is one base distant, so this may be a read error. The CDR3 region has the DNA TGTGCCAGCAGTTACACGACAGGGCCTGGAGCTTTCTTT. Protein sequence: CASSYTTGPGAFF. This rearrangement joins TRBV6-5 to TRBJ1-1, with 7 bases lining up with TRBD1. CDR1 is MNHEY, CDR2 SVGAGI, per germline. The V segment lost 2 bases and the J segment 10 bases; nucleotides outside the gene matches: 7. The CDR3 runs to 13 residues.

This clonotype was seen at least ten times. The chain joins TRBV6-2 or TRBV6-3 to TRBJ1-1, with a weak D call TRBD1 (5 bases). CDR1 and CDR2 (germline): MNHEY, SVGEGT. This CDR3 is 14 amino acids long. With 7 bases removed from V and 5 bases from J, the gap between germline ends came to 17 bases. CDR3 protein: CASNFGGEYTEAFF. As DNA, the CDR3 is TGTGCCAGCAACTTCGGAGGGGAATATACTGAAGCTTTCTTT.

There are many counts of this clonotype. The rearrangement links TRBV27 to TRBJ2-7; maybe TRBD1 (7 bases). CDR3 length: 13 amino acids. The V gene's germline CDR1 is MNHEY and CDR2 SMNVEV (reference sequence). V was trimmed by 8 bases and J by 6 bases, leaving 17 bases between them. Here the CDR3 DNA reads TGTGCCAGCTCACAGAACAGGGGACTCGAGCAGTACTTC. Its translation is CASSQNRGLEQYF.

This clonotype was counted at least ten times. The V gene is TRBV20-1, the J gene TRBJ1-1; D is uncertain. The germline V gene encodes CDR1 DFQATT and CDR2 SNEGSKA (reference sequence). The CDR3 has 14 residues. V shed 1 base and J shed 0 bases, with 9 bases lying between them. For the CDR3, the DNA is TGCAGTGCTAGAGTAGTAAATATGAACACTGAAGCTTTCTTT. Translated, it gives CSARVVNMNTEAFF.

About this clonotype itself: It is likely a read error: a sequence one base away is far more abundant. This likely comes from a read error, as the CDR3 has no conserved phenylalanine or tryptophan at its end. The gene calls are TRBV2 and TRBJ2-7, with 8 nucleotides matching TRBD1. The length of the CDR3 is 17 residues. The trim removed 6 bases at V and 2 bases at J, leaving 15 bases unmatched. Per the germline V gene, CDR1 is SNHLY and CDR2 is FYNNEI. CDR3 sequence (DNA): TGTGCCAGCAGCTTCCCGGAGGGGACAGGTTTGGCCTACGAGCAGTACTCC. Translated, it gives CASSFPEGTGLAYEQYS.

This clonotype was seen more than once but under ten times. The rearrangement joins TRBV19 to TRBJ2-7, with D maybe TRBD1 (6 bases). The CDR3 sequence is 15 residues long. The ends were cut back, 1 base at V and 3 bases at J, with 13 bases in the middle. The germline V gene encodes CDR1 LNHDA and CDR2 SQIVND (reference sequence). The CDR3 nucleotides are TGTGCCAGTAGTATAGGATTCGGCAGGGGCTACGAGCAGTACTTC. Translation: CASSIGFGRGYEQYF.

This clonotype was seen many times. The chain links TRBV29-1 to TRBJ1-5, with 7 bases lining up with TRBD1. CDR3 length: 12 amino acids. CDR1 is SQVTM and CDR2 is ANQGSEA in the germline V gene. V shed 7 bases, J shed 2 bases, and the junction held 2 bases outside the gene matches. The CDR3 reads CSAGTGNQPQHF. The CDR3 region has the DNA TGCAGCGCAGGGACAGGCAATCAGCCCCAGCATTTT.

Notes on this clonotype: A single base separates this from a much larger clone, so it may be a read error. The chain employs TRBV28 and TRBJ2-7, with D maybe TRBD2 (6 bases). Germline V gene lookup returns CDR1 MDHEN and CDR2 SYDVKM. Trimming removed 8 bases from V and 2 bases from J, with 19 bases in between. The CDR3 covers 15 residues. The CDR3 DNA is TGTGCCAGCTCGGAGGGGTTCCCTACGCCCTACGAGCAGTACTTC. Translating gives CASSEGFPTPYEQYF.

This clonotype was observed many times. The chain carries TRBV6-2 or TRBV6-3 and TRBJ1-2; 10 nucleotides align to TRBD1. The CDR3 sequence is 18 residues long. The V and J ends lost 4 bases and 0 bases, in that order; junction bases with no gene match: 11. Germline CDR1 is MNHEY and CDR2 is SVGEGT. CDR3 loop: CASSSNRQGARANYGYTF. The CDR3 DNA sequence: TGTGCCAGCAGTTCCAATCGACAGGGGGCTCGAGCTAACTATGGCTACACCTTC.

This chain joins TRBV7-2 and TRBJ1-1, with D hard to call. The CDR3 is made up of 15 amino acids. Germline V gene data show CDR1 as SGHTA and CDR2 as FQGNSA. V dropped 1 base and J dropped 1 base, with 10 bases sitting between them. CDR3 sequence reads: CASSLGPPQNTEAFF. CDR3 sequence (DNA): TGTGCCAGCAGCTTAGGACCGCCTCAGAACACTGAAGCTTTCTTT.

The chain has TRBV12-3 or TRBV12-4 and TRBJ2-7; no firm D call. The CDR3 is 14 residues long. The germline V and J ends were trimmed by 4 bases and 2 bases, with 12 bases remaining between them. CDR3 protein: CASSSPRRPYEQYF. As DNA, the CDR3 is TGTGCCAGCAGTTCTCCCCGCCGCCCCTACGAGCAGTACTTC.

This clonotype has at least ten counts. This chain links TRBV5-1 with TRBJ2-7, with D unclear. With 1 base removed from V and 4 bases from J, the gap between germline ends came to 6 bases. Germline V CDR1 and CDR2: SGHRS, YFSETQ. The CDR3 extends over 12 amino acids. The CDR3 DNA is TGCGCCAGCAGCTTGAGGCCTTACGAGCAGTACTTC. Its protein product is CASSLRPYEQYF.

This clonotype was detected many times. V gene TRBV28 combines with J gene TRBJ2-7; D unclear. Germline V gene sequence: CDR1 MDHEN, CDR2 SYDVKM. The CDR3 is 12 residues long. V shed 2 bases and J shed 5 bases, with 7 bases lying between them. This CDR3 reads CASSLRFDEQYF. CDR3 bases: TGTGCCAGCAGTTTAAGGTTTGACGAGCAGTACTTC.